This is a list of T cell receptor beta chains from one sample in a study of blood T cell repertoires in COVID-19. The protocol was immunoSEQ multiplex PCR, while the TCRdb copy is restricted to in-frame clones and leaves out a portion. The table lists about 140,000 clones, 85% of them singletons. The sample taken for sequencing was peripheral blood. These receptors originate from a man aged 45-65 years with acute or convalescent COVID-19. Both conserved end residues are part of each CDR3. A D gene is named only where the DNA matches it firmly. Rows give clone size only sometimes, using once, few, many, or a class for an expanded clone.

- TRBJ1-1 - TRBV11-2 CASSLRGGGTEAFF TGTGCCAGCAGCTTACGGGGGGGCGGTACTGAAGCTTTCTTT
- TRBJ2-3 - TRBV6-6 CASSALTDTQYF TGTGCCAGCAGTGCGCTCACAGATACGCAGTATTTT
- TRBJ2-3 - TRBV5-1 CASSWNRITDTQYF TGCGCCAGCAGCTGGAACAGAATCACAGATACGCAGTATTTT
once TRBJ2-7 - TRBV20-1 CSARGSSVQYF TGCAGTGCTAGAGGAAGTTCGGTGCAGTACTTC
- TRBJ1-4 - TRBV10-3 CAISEAMSGFNEKLFF TGTGCCATCAGTGAGGCTATGTCAGGGTTTAATGAAAAACTGTTTTTT
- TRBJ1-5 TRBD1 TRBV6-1 CASSGRTGGAGQPQHF TGTGCCAGCAGTGGAAGGACAGGGGGCGCGGGACAGCCCCAGCATTTT
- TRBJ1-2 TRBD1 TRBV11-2 CASSSYRGASDYGYTF TGTGCCAGCAGCTCCTACAGGGGCGCAAGCGACTATGGCTACACCTTC
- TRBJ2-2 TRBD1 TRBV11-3 CASSRDRGTGELFF TGTGCCAGCAGTCGGGACAGGGGAACCGGGGAGCTGTTTTTT
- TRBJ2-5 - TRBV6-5 CASKRQLIQETQYF TGTGCCAGCAAGAGACAGCTAATACAAGAGACCCAGTACTTC
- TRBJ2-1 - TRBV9 CASSTKISSYNEQFF TGTGCCAGCAGCACCAAAATCAGCTCCTACAATGAGCAGTTCTTC
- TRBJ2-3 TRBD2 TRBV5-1 CASSLSIVAGEQYF TGCGCCAGCAGCTTGTCGATTGTAGCGGGGGAGCAGTATTTT
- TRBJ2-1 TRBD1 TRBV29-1 CSVGGTGAYNEQFF TGCAGCGTCGGAGGGACAGGTGCCTACAATGAGCAGTTCTTC
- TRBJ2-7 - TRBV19 CASSIYTGAGEQYF TGTGCCAGTAGTATTTATACAGGGGCGGGGGAGCAGTACTTC
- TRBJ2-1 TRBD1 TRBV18 CASSPDRGRPFF TGTGCCAGCTCCCCAGACAGGGGCCGCCCGTTCTTC
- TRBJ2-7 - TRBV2 CASARDGSGYEQYF TGTGCCAGCGCCCGGGACGGGAGTGGCTACGAGCAGTACTTC
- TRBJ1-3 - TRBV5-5 CASRQGSGNTIYF TGTGCCAGCAGACAGGGATCCGGAAACACCATATATTTT
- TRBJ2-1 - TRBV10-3 CAISDGLEDEQFF TGTGCCATCAGTGACGGCCTAGAAGATGAGCAGTTCTTC
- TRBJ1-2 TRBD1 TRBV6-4 CAYQDRGRGYTF TGTGCCTACCAAGACAGGGGGCGAGGCTACACCTTC
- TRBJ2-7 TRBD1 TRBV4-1 CASSFDRGYEQYF TGCGCCAGCAGCTTCGACAGGGGCTACGAGCAGTACTTC
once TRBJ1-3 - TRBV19 CASQTPGAGNTIYF TGTGCCAGTCAGACTCCGGGGGCTGGAAACACCATATATTTT
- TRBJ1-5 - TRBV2 CASSEPQGITQPQHF TGTGCCAGCAGTGAACCGCAGGGTATAACTCAGCCCCAGCATTTT
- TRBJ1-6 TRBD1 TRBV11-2 CASSLVDRGANSPLHF TGTGCCAGCAGCTTAGTCGACAGGGGAGCTAATTCACCCCTCCACTTT
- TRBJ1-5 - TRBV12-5 CASGLIMRDTYSNQPQHF TGTGCTAGTGGTTTGATTATGAGGGACACCTATAGCAATCAGCCCCAGCATTTT
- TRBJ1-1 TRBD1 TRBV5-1 CASSWITGGNTEAFF TGCGCCAGCAGCTGGATAACAGGGGGAAACACTGAAGCTTTCTTT
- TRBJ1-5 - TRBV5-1 CASSLGAGANQPQHF TGCGCCAGCAGCTTGGGCGCTGGGGCCAATCAGCCCCAGCATTTT
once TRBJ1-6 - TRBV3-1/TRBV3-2 CASSLAPGVNSPLHF TGTGCCAGCAGCCTCGCACCAGGGGTTAATTCACCCCTCCACTTT
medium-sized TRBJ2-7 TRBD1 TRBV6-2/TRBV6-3 CASSYRDRGPDYEQYF TGTGCCAGCAGTTACCGGGACAGGGGACCGGACTACGAGCAGTACTTC
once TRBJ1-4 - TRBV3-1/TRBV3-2 CASSQDRVWGEKLFF TGTGCCAGCAGCCAAGACAGGGTGTGGGGTGAAAAACTGTTTTTT
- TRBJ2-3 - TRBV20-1 CSALKAGSQYF TGCAGTGCCCTAAAGGCGGGGTCGCAGTATTTT
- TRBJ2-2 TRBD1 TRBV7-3 CASSAGQGVTGELFF TGTGCCAGCAGCGCTGGACAGGGAGTCACCGGGGAGCTGTTTTTT
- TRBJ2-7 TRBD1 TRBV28 CASRPRDRAGPYEQYF TGTGCCAGCAGGCCCCGGGACAGGGCAGGCCCCTACGAGCAGTACTTC
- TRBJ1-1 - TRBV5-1 CASSYAGPLNTEAFF TGCGCCAGCAGTTATGCGGGACCCTTGAACACTGAAGCTTTCTTT
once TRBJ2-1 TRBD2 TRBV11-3 CASSPSAGMSYNEQFF TGTGCCAGCAGCCCGTCAGCGGGAATGTCCTACAATGAGCAGTTCTTC
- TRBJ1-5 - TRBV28 CASSPDRGGSNQPQHF TGTGCCAGCAGTCCGGATAGGGGAGGGAGCAATCAGCCCCAGCATTTT
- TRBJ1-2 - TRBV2 CASTLFGPGYTF TGTGCCAGCACCCTGTTTGGCCCCGGCTACACCTTC
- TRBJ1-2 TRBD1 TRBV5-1 CASSLGGTGAGYTF TGCGCCAGCAGCTTGGGTGGGACAGGGGCCGGCTACACCTTC
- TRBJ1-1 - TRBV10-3 CAISDPLRGMNTEAFF TGTGCCATCAGTGATCCCCTCAGGGGAATGAACACTGAAGCTTTCTTT
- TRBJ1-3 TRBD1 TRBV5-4 CASSLGGAGGPGNTIYF TGTGCCAGCAGCCTGGGTGGCGCAGGGGGACCCGGAAACACCATATATTTT
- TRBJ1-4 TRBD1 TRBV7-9 CASSLGTGSMFF TGTGCCAGCAGCTTAGGGACAGGGTCTATGTTTTTT
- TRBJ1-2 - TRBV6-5 CASRKQGSNYGYTF TGTGCCAGCAGAAAACAGGGTTCTAACTATGGCTACACCTTC
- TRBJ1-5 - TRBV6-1 CASSEALSDQPQHF TGTGCCAGCAGTGAAGCGCTGTCAGATCAGCCCCAGCATTTT
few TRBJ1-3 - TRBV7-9 CASSFGESGNTIYF TGTGCCAGCAGCTTTGGGGAGTCGGGAAACACCATATATTTT
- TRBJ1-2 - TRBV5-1 CASREGGYGYTF TGCGCCAGCAGGGAGGGAGGCTATGGCTACACCTTC
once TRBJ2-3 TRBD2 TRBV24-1 CATSDFSGGPGVSTDTQYF TGTGCCACCAGTGATTTTTCGGGAGGGCCGGGGGTGAGCACAGATACGCAGTATTTT
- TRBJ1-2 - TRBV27 CASRSGSYGYTF TGTGCCAGCAGATCCGGGAGTTATGGCTACACCTTC
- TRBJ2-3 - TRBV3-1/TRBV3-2 CASSMTSTDTQYF TGTGCCAGCAGCATGACTAGCACAGATACGCAGTATTTT
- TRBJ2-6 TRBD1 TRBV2 CASSEGGQGFSGANVLTF TGTGCCAGCAGTGAAGGGGGACAGGGGTTCTCTGGGGCCAACGTCCTGACTTTC
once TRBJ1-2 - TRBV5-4 CASSLMSNYGYTF TGTGCCAGCAGCTTGATGAGTAACTATGGCTACACCTTC
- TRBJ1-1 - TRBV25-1 CASSEQENTEAFF TGTGCCAGCAGTGAACAGGAGAACACTGAAGCTTTCTTT
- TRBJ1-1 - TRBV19 CASSMWGGTEAFF TGTGCCAGTAGTATGTGGGGGGGCACTGAAGCTTTCTTT
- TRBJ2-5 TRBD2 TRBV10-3 CAISESTSPETQYF TGTGCCATCAGTGAGTCGACTAGCCCGGAGACCCAGTACTTC
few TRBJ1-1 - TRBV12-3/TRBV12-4 CASSPGTEAFF TGTGCCAGCAGCCCCGGGACAGAAGCTTTCTTT
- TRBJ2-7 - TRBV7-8 CASSLRDTYYEQYF TGTGCCAGCAGCTTAAGGGACACCTACTACGAGCAGTACTTC
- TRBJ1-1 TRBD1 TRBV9 CASSAVDRGGYTEAFF TGTGCCAGCAGCGCCGTTGACAGGGGAGGGTACACTGAAGCTTTCTTT